This T cell receptor beta chain was recorded in a study of T-cell memory formation after mild COVID-19. Findings and caveats of the study: Contracting CD8+ clones were enriched in EMRA, CD4+ mainly in CM and EM.

UMIs and sample barcodes were carried by the TCR alpha and TCR beta cDNA libraries that 5'RACE produced using constant-segment primers. Via MiXCR, TCRdb re-called the 5' RACE reads, giving one row per CDR3 protein. The sample consists of some 600,000 distinct CDR3 sequences, 15% to 20% of them appearing once. This CDR3 comprises 14 residues. Germline loops: CDR1 SNHLY, CDR2 FYNNEI. The V gene lost 3 bases and the J gene lost 1 base, with 9 bases spanning the gap. Only a few counts were recorded for this clonotype. Its specificity is unknown. The J gene is TRBJ1-1, the V gene TRBV2; perhaps TRBD1 as D (5 bases). The TCR originated in an adult woman who had mild COVID-19 (a few samples of this study predate the infection). Cell type and time point are not known. The specimen sequenced was PBMCs or a T cell subset sorted from them (not recorded which). The CDR3 loop reads CASSEGLRNTEAFF. The CDR3 DNA reads TGTGCCAGCAGTGAGGGGCTGAGGAACACTGAAGCTTTCTTT.